This T cell receptor beta chain was identified during a study of metastatic and nonmetastatic thyroid tumors. Turning to the study itself: Patients with malignant and benign thyroid disease provided blood and tumor or nodule tissue, whose repertoires were compared.

The CDR3 contains 16 residues. CDR1 is SGHAT, CDR2 FQDESV, per germline (reference sequence). None of the patients had undergone any treatment ahead of thyroid surgery. The study's findings and limits: In both blood and tumor samples, TCR beta diversity was reported significantly higher for malignant than benign nodules.

Per the authors' pipeline: A classifier of distant metastasis in papillary thyroid cancer was built from CDR3 differences (across clinicopathological groups). TCRdb called clones again from the PCR reads with MiXCR. Here the V and J calls rest on TCRdb's processing, not on the authors' analysis. The data hold about 64,000 clones, with 16% observed a single time. Details on this clone: The antigen remains unidentified. The junction departs from the called germline gene at one end, perhaps through a read error.

The sequenced sample consisted of blood. This clonotype was obtained from a male donor with papillary thyroid cancer or a benign thyroid nodule (not recorded which). Some clones in this sample may be carry-over from other donors' samples. The chain joins TRBV11-1 to TRBJ1-5; no reliable D call. CDR3 bases: TGTGCCAGCAGCTTAGGGCGCGCGGTGAGCAATCAGCCCCATCATTTT. It codes for CASSLGRAVSNQPHHF.